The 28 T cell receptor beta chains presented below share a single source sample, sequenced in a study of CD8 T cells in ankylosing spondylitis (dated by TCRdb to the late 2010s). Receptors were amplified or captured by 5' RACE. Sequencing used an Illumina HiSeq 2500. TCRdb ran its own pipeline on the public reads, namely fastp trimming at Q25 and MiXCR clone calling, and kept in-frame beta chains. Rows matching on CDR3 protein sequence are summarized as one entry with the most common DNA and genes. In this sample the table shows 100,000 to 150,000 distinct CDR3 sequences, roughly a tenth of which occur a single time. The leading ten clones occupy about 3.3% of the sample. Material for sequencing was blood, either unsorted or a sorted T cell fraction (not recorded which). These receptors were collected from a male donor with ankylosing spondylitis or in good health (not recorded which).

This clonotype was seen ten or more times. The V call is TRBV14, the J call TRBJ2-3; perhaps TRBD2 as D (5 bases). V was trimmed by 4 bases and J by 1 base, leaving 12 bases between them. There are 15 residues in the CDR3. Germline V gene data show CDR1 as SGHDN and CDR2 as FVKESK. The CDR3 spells CASSPGWTGTDTQYF. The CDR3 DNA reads TGTGCCAGCAGCCCCGGGTGGACTGGCACAGATACGCAGTATTTT.

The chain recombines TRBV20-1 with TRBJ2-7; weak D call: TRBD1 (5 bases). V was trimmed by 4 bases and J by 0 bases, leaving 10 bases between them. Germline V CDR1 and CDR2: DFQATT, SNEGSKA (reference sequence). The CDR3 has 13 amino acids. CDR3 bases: TGCAGTGCTACTAACAGGATCTCCTACGAGCAGTACTTC. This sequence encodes CSATNRISYEQYF.

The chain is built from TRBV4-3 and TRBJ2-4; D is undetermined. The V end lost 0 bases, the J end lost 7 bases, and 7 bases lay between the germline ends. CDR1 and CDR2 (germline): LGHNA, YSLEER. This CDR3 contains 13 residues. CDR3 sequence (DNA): TGCGCCAGCAGCCAAGATAGTGGTAACATTCAGTACTTC. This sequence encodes CASSQDSGNIQYF.

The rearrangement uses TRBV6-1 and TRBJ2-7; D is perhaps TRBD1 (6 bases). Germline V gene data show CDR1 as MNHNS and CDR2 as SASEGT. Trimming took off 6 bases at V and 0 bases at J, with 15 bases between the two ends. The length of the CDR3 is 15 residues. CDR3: CASSRRDTSSYEQYF. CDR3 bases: TGTGCCAGCAGCCGAAGGGACACAAGCTCCTACGAGCAGTACTTC.

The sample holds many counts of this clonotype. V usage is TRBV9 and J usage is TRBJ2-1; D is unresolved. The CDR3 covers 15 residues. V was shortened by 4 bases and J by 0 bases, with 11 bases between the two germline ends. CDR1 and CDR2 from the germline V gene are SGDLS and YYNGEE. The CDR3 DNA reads TGTGCCAGCAGCCCTTCTTTGATCTCCTACAATGAGCAGTTCTTC. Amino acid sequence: CASSPSLISYNEQFF.

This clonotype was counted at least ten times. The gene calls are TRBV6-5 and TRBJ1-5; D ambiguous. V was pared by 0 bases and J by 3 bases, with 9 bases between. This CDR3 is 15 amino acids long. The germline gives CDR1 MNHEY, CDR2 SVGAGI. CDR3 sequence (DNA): TGTGCCAGCAGTTACTCACCACGGGACAATCAGCCCCAGCATTTT. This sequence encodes CASSYSPRDNQPQHF.

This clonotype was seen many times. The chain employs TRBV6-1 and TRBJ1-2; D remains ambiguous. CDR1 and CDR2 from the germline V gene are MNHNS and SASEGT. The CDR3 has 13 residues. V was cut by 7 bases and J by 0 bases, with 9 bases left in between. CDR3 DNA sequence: TGTGCCAGCACGGGCAGAGCTAACTATGGCTACACCTTC. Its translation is CASTGRANYGYTF.

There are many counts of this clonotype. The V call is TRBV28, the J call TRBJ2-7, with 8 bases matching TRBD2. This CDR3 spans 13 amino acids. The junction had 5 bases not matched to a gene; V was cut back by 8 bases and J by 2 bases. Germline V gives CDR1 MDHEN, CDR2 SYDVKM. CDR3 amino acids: CASGLAGPYEQYF. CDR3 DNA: TGTGCCAGCGGATTAGCGGGACCCTACGAGCAGTACTTC.

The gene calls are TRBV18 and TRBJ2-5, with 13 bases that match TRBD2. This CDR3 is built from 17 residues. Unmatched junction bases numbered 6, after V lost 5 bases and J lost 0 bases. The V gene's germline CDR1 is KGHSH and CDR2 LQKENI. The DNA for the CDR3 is TGTGCCAGCTCAGAGGGACTAGCGGGACGGTACCAAGAGACCCAGTACTTC. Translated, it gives CASSEGLAGRYQETQYF.

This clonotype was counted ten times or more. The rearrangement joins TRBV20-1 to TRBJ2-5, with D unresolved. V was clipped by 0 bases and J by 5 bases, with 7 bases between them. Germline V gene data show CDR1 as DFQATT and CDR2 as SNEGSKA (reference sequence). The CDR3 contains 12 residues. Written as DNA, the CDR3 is TGCAGTGCTAGAGATTCACTGGAGACCCAGTACTTC. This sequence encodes CSARDSLETQYF.

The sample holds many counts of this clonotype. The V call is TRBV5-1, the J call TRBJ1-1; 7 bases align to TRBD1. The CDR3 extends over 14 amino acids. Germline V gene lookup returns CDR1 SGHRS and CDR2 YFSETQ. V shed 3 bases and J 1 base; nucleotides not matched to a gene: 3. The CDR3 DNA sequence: TGCGCCAGCAGCTACCGGGACAGGAACACTGAAGCTTTCTTT. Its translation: CASSYRDRNTEAFF.

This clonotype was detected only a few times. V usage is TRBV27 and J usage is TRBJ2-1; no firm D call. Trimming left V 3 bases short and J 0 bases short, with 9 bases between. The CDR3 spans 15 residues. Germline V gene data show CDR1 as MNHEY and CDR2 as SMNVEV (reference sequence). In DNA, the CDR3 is TGTGCCAGCAGTTTCGCTCCGAGCTCCTACAATGAGCAGTTCTTC. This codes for CASSFAPSSYNEQFF.

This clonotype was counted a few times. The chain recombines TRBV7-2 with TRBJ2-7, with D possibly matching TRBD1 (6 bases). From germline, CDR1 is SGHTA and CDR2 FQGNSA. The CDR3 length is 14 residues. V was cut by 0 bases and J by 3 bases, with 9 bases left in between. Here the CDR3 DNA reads TGTGCCAGCAGCTTAGCGGGGACAAACTACGAGCAGTACTTC. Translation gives CASSLAGTNYEQYF.

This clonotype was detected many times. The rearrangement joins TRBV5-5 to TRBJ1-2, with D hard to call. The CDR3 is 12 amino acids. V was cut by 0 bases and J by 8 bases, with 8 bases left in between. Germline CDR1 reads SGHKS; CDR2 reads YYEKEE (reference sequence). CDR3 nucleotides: TGTGCCAGCAGCTTGGAAGGGTACGGCTACACCTTC. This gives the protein CASSLEGYGYTF.

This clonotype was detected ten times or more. CDR3 loop: CASSFSLPEQFF. CDR3 DNA: TGCGCCAGCAGCTTTAGCCTACCTGAGCAGTTCTTC. This chain uses TRBV5-1 with TRBJ2-1, with D unresolved. The germline V gene encodes CDR1 SGHRS and CDR2 YFSETQ. CDR3 length equals 12 residues. Trimming pared 2 bases from V and 9 bases from J, leaving 9 bases between.

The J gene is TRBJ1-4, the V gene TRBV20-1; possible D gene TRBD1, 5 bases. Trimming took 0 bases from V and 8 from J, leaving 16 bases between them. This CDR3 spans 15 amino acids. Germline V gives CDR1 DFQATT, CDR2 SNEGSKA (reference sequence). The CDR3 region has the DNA TGCAGTGCTAGAGATGATTGGGACGGCAGGGAAAAACTGTTTTTT. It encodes CSARDDWDGREKLFF.

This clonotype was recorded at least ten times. The CDR3 DNA reads TGCAGTGCTCGACAGGGTTACTATGGCTACACCTTC. Its protein product is CSARQGYYGYTF. J is TRBJ1-2 and V is TRBV20-1, with 7 bases matching TRBD1. The germline gives CDR1 DFQATT, CDR2 SNEGSKA (reference sequence). Losses at the gene ends were 5 bases for V and 3 bases for J; bases not matched to a gene: 3. This CDR3 contains 12 residues.

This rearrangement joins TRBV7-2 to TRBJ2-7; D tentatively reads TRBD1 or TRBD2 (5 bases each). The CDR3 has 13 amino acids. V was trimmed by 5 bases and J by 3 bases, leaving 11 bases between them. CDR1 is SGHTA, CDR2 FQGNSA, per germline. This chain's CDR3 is CASSNRDRYEQYF. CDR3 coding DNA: TGTGCCAGCAGCAACCGGGACCGCTACGAGCAGTACTTC. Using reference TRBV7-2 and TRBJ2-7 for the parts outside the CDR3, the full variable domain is GAGVSQSPSNKVTEKGKDVELRCDPISGHTALYWYRQSLGQGLEFLIYFQGNSAPDKSGLPSDRFSAERTGGSVSTLTIQRTQQEDSAVYLCASSNRDRYEQYFGPGTRLTVT.

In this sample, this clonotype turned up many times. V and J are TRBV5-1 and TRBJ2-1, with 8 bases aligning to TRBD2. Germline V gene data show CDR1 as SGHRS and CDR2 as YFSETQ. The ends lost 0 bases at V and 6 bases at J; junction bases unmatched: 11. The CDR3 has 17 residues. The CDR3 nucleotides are TGCGCCAGCAGCTTGGCTGGGTTACCGGGAGGGCCCAATGAGCAGTTCTTC. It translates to CASSLAGLPGGPNEQFF.

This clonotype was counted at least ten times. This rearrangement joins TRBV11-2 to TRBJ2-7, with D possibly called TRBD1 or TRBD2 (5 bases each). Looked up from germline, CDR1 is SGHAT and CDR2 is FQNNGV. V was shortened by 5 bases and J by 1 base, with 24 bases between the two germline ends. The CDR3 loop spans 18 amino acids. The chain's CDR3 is CASSIPPAGSRSSYEQYF. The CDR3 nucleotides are TGTGCCAGCAGCATTCCCCCCGCAGGGAGTAGAAGTTCCTACGAGCAGTACTTC.

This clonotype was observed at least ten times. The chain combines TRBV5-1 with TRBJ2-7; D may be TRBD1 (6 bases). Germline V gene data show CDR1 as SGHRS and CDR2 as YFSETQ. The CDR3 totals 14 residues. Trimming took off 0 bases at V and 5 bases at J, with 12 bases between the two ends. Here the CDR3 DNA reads TGCGCCAGCAGCTTGGGCAGGGGCTTCCACGAGCAGTACTTC. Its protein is CASSLGRGFHEQYF.

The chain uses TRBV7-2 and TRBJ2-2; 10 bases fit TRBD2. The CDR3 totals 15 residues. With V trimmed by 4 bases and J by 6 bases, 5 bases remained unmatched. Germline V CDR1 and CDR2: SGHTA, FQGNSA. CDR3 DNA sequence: TGTGCCAGCAGCTCCGGGACTAGCGTCGCCGGGGAGCTGTTTTTT. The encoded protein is CASSSGTSVAGELFF.

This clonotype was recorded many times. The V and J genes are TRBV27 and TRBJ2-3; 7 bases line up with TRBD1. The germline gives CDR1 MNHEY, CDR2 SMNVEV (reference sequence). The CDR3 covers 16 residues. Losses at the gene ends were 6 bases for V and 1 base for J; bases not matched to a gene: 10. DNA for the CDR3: TGTGCCAGCAGACAGGGGTTAGGGGGAGGCACAGATACGCAGTATTTT. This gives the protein CASRQGLGGGTDTQYF.

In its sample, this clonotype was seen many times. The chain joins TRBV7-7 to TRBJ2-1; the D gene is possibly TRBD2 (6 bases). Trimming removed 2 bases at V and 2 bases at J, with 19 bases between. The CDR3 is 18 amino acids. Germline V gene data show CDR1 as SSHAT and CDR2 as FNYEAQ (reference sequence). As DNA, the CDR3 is TGTGCCAGCAGCTTAAATACCGGGCTAGCGCGAACCTACAATGAGCAGTTCTTC. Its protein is CASSLNTGLARTYNEQFF.

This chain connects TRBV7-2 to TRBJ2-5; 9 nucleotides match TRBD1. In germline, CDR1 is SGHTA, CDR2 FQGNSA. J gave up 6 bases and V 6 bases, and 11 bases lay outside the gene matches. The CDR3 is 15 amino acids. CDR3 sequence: CASRKPGQGGQTQYF. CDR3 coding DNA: TGTGCCAGCAGAAAACCGGGACAGGGAGGACAGACCCAGTACTTC.

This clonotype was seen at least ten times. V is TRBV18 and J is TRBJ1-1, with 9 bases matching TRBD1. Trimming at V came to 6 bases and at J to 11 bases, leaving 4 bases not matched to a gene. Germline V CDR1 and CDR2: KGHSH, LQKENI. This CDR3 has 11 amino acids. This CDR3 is CASSGQGQAFF. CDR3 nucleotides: TGTGCCAGCTCTGGACAGGGGCAGGCTTTCTTT.

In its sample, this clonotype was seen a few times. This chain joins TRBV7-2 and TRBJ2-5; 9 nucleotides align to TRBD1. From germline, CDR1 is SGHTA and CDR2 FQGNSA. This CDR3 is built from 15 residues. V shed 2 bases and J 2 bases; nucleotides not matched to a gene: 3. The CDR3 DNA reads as TGTGCCAGCAGCTTACTAGGGACAGGGCAAGAGACCCAGTACTTC. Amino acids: CASSLLGTGQETQYF.

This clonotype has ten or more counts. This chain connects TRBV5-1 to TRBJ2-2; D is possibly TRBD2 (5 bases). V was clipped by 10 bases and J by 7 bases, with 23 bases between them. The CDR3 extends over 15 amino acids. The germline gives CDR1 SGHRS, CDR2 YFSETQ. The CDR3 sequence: CAAKEAAGGGGELFF. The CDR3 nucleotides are TGCGCCGCTAAGGAAGCGGCAGGCGGAGGCGGGGAGCTGTTTTTT.